This TCR beta chain emerged from a study of OX40 agonist ivuxolimab in advanced cancers. Between the trimmed V and J ends, which lost 4 bases and 2 bases, there was a span of 14 bases. Germline assignment: CDR1 LNHDA and CDR2 SQIVND (reference sequence). This CDR3 region has 15 residues. Data came from immunoSEQ multiplex PCR; TCRdb stores just in-frame clones and leaves some out. The table has roughly 69,000 clones, 84% seen once. Material: CD4+ or CD8+ T cells sorted from blood, obtained in a trial of the OX40 agonist ivuxolimab. The sequence came from an adult with an advanced solid tumor such as melanoma, head and neck, liver or kidney cancer. The rearrangement links TRBV19 to TRBJ1-2; D remains unclear. The CDR3, as DNA: TGTGCCAGTAGTACCATCGAGTCGGGGAACTATGGCTACACCTTC. Translation: CASSTIESGNYGYTF.